These T cell receptor beta chains were read from a single sample in a study of radiation and T cells in renal cell carcinoma. Sequencing used immunoSEQ multiplex PCR; TCRdb keeps in-frame clones, though not all of them. The repertoire holds some 14,000 clones, with less than 65% as singletons. Sequencing was performed on tumor tissue, taken from a patient whose treatment included radiotherapy and nephrectomy. The receptors stem from a woman in her seventies with renal cell carcinoma. Both conserved end residues are part of each CDR3. A D gene is named only where the DNA matches it firmly. Expanded clones get a size class; other rows say once, few or many, or leave the size out.

abundance,v_gene,j_gene,d_gene,CDR3nt,CDR3aa
NA,TRBV30,TRBJ2-1,NA,TGTGCCTGGAGGCCTATGGGTGCTTACAATGAGCAGTTCTTC,CAWRPMGAYNEQFF
NA,TRBV7-2,TRBJ2-1,NA,TGTGCCAGCAGCCTAAACAATGAGCAGTTCTTC,CASSLNNEQFF
NA,TRBV5-6,TRBJ2-7,NA,TGTGCCAGCAGCTTGGAGACAAATCCCTACGAGCAGTACTTC,CASSLETNPYEQYF
NA,TRBV11-2,TRBJ1-2,NA,TGTGCCAGCAGAGGGACGGTCTATGGCTACACCTTC,CASRGTVYGYTF
few,TRBV6-5,TRBJ2-7,NA,TGTGCCAGCAGTTACTCGACAGACGGGTCCTACGAGCAGTACTTC,CASSYSTDGSYEQYF
NA,TRBV27,TRBJ2-1,NA,TGTGCCAGCAGTTTTAATCCTTACAATGAGCAGTTCTTC,CASSFNPYNEQFF
NA,TRBV7-2,TRBJ1-2,TRBD1,TGTGCCAGCACCTCCGGGACAGGGGTTTATGGCTACACCTTC,CASTSGTGVYGYTF
NA,TRBV10-3,TRBJ1-3,TRBD1,TGTGCCATCAGTGAACGCTTCGGACAGGGGGACACCATATATTTT,CAISERFGQGDTIYF
NA,TRBV14,TRBJ2-5,NA,TGTGCCAGCAGCCAAGATTCGTTGCCTATGGGACCCCAAGAGACCCAGTACTTC,CASSQDSLPMGPQETQYF
NA,TRBV7-9,TRBJ1-1,NA,TGTGCCAGCAGGGACAGTTTAAACACTGAAGCTTTCTTT,CASRDSLNTEAFF
NA,TRBV30,TRBJ1-5,NA,TGTGCCTGGAAGAAAGCAGGTGGGGGCAATCAGCCCCAGCATTTT,CAWKKAGGGNQPQHF
NA,TRBV27,TRBJ2-2,NA,TGTGCCAGCAGTTTATTCGCTACCGGGGAGCTGTTTTTT,CASSLFATGELFF
NA,TRBV19,TRBJ1-1,NA,TGTGCCAGTAGTATAGGGGAGGGGCAGTTTGAAGCTTTCTTT,CASSIGEGQFEAFF
NA,TRBV6-5,TRBJ2-5,TRBD2,TGTGCCAGCAGCCGAGCGGGGCCAGCACAAGAGACCCAGTACTTC,CASSRAGPAQETQYF
NA,TRBV5-6,TRBJ2-7,TRBD1,TGTGCCAGCAGCTTGGGACAGGGGGGTCCCTACGAGCAGTACTTC,CASSLGQGGPYEQYF
NA,TRBV5-1,TRBJ2-5,TRBD2,TGCGCCAGCAGACAGCGGGGGGCCTTAGAGACCCAGTACTTC,CASRQRGALETQYF
NA,TRBV19,TRBJ1-4,TRBD1,TGTGCCAGTAGTTTGACAGGGAGAAATGAAAAACTGTTTTTT,CASSLTGRNEKLFF
few,TRBV15,TRBJ1-2,TRBD1,TGTGCCACCAGCAGTGAGACAGGGGGAGGCTACACCTTC,CATSSETGGGYTF
NA,TRBV19,TRBJ2-6,NA,TGTGCCAGCCAAGACCGGAGCTCTGGGGCCAACGTCCTGACTTTC,CASQDRSSGANVLTF
NA,TRBV5-4,TRBJ2-7,NA,TGTGCCAGCAGCCGCCAGGGGGGACAGAGCTCCTACGAGCAGTACTTC,CASSRQGGQSSYEQYF
NA,TRBV28,TRBJ2-7,NA,TGTGCCAGCAGTTCCACAGGGTTCCGCGAGCAGTACTTC,CASSSTGFREQYF
NA,TRBV27,TRBJ1-2,NA,TGTGCCAGCAGTTTAGGGACGGCCTATGGCTACACCTTC,CASSLGTAYGYTF
NA,TRBV4-2,TRBJ1-6,NA,TGTGCCAGCAGCCAAGAAGGGGGGATAGCCCTCCACTTT,CASSQEGGIALHF
NA,TRBV7-3,TRBJ1-2,NA,TGTGCCAGCAGCACAGGACCCGGCGATCTGGCCTATGGCTACACCTTC,CASSTGPGDLAYGYTF